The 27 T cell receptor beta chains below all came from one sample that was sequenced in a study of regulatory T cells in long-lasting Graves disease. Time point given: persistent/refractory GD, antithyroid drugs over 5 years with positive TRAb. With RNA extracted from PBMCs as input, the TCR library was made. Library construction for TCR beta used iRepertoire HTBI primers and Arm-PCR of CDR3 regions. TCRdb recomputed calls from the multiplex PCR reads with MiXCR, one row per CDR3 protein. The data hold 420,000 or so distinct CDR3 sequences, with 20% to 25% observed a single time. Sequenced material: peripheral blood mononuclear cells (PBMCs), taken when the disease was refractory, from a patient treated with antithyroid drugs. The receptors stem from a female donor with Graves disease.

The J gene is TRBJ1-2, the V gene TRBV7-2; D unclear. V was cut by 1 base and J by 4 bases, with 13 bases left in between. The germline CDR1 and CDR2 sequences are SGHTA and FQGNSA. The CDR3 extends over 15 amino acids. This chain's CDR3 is CASSLEPRRSYGYTF. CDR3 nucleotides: TGTGCCAGCAGCTTAGAGCCCCGGCGGAGCTATGGCTACACCTTC.

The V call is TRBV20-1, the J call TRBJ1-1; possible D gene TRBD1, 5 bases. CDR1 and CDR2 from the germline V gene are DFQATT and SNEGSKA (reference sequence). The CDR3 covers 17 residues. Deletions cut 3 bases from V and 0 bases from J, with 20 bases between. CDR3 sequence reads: CSASTPLLGPMNTEAFF. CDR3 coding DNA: TGCAGTGCTAGTACCCCACTTTTGGGGCCCATGAACACTGAAGCTTTCTTT.

The CDR3 nucleotides are TGTGCCAGCAGTGGATCCCGACTAGCGGGAGTTCACAATGAGCAGTTCTTC. Amino acid sequence: CASSGSRLAGVHNEQFF. The J gene is TRBJ2-1, the V gene TRBV2; 12 positions agree with TRBD2. Looked up from germline, CDR1 is SNHLY and CDR2 is FYNNEI. The trim removed 4 bases at V and 5 bases at J, leaving 9 bases unmatched. This CDR3 is 17 amino acids long.

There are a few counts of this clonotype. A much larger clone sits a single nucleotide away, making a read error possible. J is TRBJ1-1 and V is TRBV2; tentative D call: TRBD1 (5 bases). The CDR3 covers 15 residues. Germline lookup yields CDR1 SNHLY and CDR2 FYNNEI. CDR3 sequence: CAGSPRVLGTTEAFF. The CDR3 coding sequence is TGTGCCGGCAGCCCACGGGTCCTGGGGACCACTGAAGCTTTCTTT.

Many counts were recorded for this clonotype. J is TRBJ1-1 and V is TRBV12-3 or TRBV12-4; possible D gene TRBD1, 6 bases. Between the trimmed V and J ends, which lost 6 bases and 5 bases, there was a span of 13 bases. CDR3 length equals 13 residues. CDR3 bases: TGTGCCAGCAGCCCTACAGGGTTAACTGAAGCTTTCTTT. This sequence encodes CASSPTGLTEAFF.

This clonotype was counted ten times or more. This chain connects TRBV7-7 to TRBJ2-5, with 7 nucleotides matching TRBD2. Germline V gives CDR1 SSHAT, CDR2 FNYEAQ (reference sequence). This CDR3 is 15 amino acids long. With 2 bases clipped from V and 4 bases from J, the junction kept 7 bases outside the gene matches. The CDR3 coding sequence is TGTGCCAGCAGCTTAAGTTTCGGGGAGGGAGAGACCCAGTACTTC. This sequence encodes CASSLSFGEGETQYF.

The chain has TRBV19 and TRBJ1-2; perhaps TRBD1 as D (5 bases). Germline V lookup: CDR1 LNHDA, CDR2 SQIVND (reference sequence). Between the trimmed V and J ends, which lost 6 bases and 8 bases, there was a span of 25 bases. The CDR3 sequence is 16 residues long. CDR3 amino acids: CASRPRRGDPGAGYTF. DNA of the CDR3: TGTGCCAGTAGACCTAGGCGTGGGGACCCCGGCGCGGGCTACACCTTC.

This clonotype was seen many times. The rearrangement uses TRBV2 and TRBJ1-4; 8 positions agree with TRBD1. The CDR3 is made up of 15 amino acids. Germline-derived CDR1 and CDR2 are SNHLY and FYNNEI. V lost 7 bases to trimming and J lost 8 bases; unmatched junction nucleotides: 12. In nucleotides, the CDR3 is TGTGCCAGCACCCCTGACAGGGGCGGAGGGGAAAAACTGTTTTTT. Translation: CASTPDRGGGEKLFF.

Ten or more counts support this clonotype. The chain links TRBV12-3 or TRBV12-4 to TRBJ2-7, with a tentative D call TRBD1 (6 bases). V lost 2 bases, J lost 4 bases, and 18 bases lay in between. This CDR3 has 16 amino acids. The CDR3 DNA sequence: TGTGCCAGCAGTTTATCAGTCCGTGACAGGCCTTACGAGCAGTACTTC. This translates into CASSLSVRDRPYEQYF.

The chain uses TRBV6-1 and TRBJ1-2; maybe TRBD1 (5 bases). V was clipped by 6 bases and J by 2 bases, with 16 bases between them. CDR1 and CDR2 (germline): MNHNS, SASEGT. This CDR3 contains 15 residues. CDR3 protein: CASSSPGEANYGYTF. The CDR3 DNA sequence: TGTGCCAGCAGCTCCCCGGGGGAGGCCAACTATGGCTACACCTTC.

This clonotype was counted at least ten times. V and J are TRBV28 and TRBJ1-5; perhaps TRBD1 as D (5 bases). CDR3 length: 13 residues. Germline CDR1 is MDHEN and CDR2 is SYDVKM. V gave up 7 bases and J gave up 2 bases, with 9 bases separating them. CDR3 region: CASKGLGNQPQHF. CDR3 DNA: TGTGCCAGCAAGGGGTTGGGCAATCAGCCCCAGCATTTT. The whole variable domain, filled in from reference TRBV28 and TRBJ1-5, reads DVKVTQSSRYLVKRTGEKVFLECVQDMDHENMFWYRQDPGLGLRLIYFSYDVKMKEKGDIPEGYSVSREKKERFSLILESASTNQTSMYLCASKGLGNQPQHFGDGTRLSIL.

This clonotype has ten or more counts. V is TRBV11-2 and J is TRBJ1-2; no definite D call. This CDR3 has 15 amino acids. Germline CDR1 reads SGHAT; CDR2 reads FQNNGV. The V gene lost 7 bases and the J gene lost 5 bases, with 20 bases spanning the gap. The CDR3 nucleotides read TGTGCCAGCACTAGACAAGTCGGGAGCACGTATGGCTACACCTTC. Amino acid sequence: CASTRQVGSTYGYTF. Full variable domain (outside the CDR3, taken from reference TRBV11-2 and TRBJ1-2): EAGVAQSPRYKIIEKRQSVAFWCNPISGHATLYWYQQILGQGPKLLIQFQNNGVVDDSQLPKDRFSAERLKGVDSTLKIQPAKLEDSAVYLCASTRQVGSTYGYTFGSGTRLTVV.

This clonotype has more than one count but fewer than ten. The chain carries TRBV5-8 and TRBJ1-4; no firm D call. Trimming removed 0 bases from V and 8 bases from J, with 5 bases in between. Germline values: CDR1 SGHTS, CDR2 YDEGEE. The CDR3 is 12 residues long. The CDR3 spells CASSLVREKLFF. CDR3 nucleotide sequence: TGTGCCAGCAGCTTGGTCAGGGAAAAACTGTTTTTT.

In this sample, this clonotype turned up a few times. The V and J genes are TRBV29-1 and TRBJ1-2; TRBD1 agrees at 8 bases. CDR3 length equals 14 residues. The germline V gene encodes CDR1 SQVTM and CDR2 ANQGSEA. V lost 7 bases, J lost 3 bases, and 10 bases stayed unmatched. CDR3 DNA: TGCAGCGGGATTCGACAGGGGAGAGACTATGGCTACACCTTC. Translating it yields CSGIRQGRDYGYTF.

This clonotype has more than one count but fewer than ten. This CDR3 is CAISGATQMGETQYF. CDR3 DNA: TGTGCCATTAGCGGGGCTACTCAAATGGGAGAGACCCAGTACTTC. The gene calls are TRBV28 and TRBJ2-5, with 8 nucleotides matching TRBD2. This CDR3 region has 15 residues. The V gene's germline CDR1 is MDHEN and CDR2 SYDVKM. The V and J ends lost 10 bases and 4 bases, in that order; junction bases with no gene match: 14.

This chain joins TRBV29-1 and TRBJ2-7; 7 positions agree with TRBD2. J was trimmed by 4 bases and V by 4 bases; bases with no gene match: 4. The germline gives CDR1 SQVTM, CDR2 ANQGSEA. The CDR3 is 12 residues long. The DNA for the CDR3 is TGCAGCGTTGTACCTAGCGGTTACGAGCAGTACTTC. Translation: CSVVPSGYEQYF.

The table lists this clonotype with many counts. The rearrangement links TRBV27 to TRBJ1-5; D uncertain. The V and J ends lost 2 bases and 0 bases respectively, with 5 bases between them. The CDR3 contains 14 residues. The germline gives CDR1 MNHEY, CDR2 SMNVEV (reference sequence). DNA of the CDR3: TGTGCCAGCAGTTTAGGCGATAGCAATCAGCCCCAGCATTTT. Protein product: CASSLGDSNQPQHF.

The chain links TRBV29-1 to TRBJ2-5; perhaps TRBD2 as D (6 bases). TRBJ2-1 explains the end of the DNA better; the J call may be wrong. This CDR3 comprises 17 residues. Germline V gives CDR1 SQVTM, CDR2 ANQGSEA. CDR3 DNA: TGCAGCGTTGCCGGTCAGTCTCGACGGGAGTACGGCAATGAGCAGTTCTTC. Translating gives CSVAGQSRREYGNEQFF.

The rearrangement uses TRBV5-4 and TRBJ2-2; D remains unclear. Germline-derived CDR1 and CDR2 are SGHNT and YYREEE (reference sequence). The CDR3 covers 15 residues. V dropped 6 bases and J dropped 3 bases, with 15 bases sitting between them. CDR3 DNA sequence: TGTGCCAGCACCCCCGGGCCCGCGGACACCGGGGAGCTGTTTTTT. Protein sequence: CASTPGPADTGELFF.

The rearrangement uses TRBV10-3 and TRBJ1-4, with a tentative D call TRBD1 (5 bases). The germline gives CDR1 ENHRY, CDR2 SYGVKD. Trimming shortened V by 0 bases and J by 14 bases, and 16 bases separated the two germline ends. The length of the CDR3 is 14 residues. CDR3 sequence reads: CAISESRGQSGLFF. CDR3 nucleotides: TGTGCCATCAGTGAGTCGAGAGGTCAGTCAGGGCTGTTTTTT.

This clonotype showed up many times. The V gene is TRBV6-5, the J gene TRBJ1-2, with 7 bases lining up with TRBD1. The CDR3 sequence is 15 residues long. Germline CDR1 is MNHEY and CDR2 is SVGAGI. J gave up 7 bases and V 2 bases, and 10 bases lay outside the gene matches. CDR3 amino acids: CASSYHEKGASGYTF. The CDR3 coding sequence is TGTGCCAGCAGTTACCATGAAAAGGGGGCAAGTGGCTACACCTTC.

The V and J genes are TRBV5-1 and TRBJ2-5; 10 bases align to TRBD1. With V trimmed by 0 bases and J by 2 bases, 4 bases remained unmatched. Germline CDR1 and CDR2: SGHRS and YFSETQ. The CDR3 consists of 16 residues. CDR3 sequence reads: CASSLAGTGEQETQYF. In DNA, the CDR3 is TGCGCCAGCAGCTTGGCAGGGACAGGGGAGCAAGAGACCCAGTACTTC. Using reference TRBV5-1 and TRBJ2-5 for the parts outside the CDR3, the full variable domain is KAGVTQTPRYLIKTRGQQVTLSCSPISGHRSVSWYQQTPGQGLQFLFEYFSETQRNKGNFPGRFSGRQFSNSRSEMNVSTLELGDSALYLCASSLAGTGEQETQYFGPGTRLLVL.

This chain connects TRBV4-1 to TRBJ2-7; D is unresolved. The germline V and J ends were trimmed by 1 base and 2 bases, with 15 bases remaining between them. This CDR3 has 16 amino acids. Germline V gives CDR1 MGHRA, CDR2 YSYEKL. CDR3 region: CASSQAGRIRAYEQYF. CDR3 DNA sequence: TGCGCCAGCAGCCAAGCTGGACGGATACGGGCCTACGAGCAGTACTTC.

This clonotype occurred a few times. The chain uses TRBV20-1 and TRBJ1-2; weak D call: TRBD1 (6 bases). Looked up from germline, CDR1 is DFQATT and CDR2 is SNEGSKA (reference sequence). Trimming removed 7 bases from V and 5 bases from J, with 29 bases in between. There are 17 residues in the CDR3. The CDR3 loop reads CSVPRLVKTDSAYGYTF. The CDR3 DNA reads TGCAGTGTCCCCCGGCTTGTAAAGACGGACAGCGCTTATGGCTACACCTTC.

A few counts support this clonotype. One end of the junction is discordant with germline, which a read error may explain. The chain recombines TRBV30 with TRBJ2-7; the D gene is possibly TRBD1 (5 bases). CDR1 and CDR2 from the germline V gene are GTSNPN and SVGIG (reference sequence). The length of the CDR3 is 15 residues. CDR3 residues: CARSPPGPYSYEQYF. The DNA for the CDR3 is TGTGCCCGGAGCCCCCCAGGGCCTTACTCCTACGAGCAGTACTTC.

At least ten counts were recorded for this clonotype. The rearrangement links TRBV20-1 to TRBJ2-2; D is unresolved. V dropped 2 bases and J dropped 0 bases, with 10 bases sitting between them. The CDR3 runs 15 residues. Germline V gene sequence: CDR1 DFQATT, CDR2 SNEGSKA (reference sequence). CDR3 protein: CSARRQPSNTGELFF. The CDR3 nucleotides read TGCAGTGCTAGAAGGCAGCCCTCGAACACCGGGGAGCTGTTTTTT.

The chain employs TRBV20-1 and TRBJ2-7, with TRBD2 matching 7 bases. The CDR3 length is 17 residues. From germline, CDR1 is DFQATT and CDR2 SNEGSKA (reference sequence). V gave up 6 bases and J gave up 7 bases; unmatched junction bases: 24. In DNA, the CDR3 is TGCAGTGCCCTAAGGGTGACTAGCTCCTCGTGGCTTAGAGAGCAGTACTTC. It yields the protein CSALRVTSSSWLREQYF.